This T cell receptor (beta chain) comes out of a study of T-cell reconstitution after alpha-beta-depleted transplantation in children. CDR3 size: 12 residues. Trimming pared 6 bases from V and 4 bases from J, leaving 9 bases between. Germline V CDR1 and CDR2: MNHEY, SMNVEV (reference sequence). This clonotype was seen at least ten times. Preparation of the TCRbeta library used unique molecular identifiers. A single record per CDR3 protein comes from TCRdb applying MiXCR to the PCR reads. The sample shows 200,000 to 250,000 distinct CDR3 sequences, approximately 9.8% of them seen only once. The origin of this receptor is a human donor who donated a stem cell graft to a child with SCID. The chain uses TRBV27 and TRBJ1-1; no firm D call. The sequencing here drew on PBMCs from the stem cell graft donor, taken from the stem cell graft. DNA of the CDR3: TGTGCCAGCAGAACTTGGAGCACTGAAGCTTTCTTT. Translated: CASRTWSTEAFF.